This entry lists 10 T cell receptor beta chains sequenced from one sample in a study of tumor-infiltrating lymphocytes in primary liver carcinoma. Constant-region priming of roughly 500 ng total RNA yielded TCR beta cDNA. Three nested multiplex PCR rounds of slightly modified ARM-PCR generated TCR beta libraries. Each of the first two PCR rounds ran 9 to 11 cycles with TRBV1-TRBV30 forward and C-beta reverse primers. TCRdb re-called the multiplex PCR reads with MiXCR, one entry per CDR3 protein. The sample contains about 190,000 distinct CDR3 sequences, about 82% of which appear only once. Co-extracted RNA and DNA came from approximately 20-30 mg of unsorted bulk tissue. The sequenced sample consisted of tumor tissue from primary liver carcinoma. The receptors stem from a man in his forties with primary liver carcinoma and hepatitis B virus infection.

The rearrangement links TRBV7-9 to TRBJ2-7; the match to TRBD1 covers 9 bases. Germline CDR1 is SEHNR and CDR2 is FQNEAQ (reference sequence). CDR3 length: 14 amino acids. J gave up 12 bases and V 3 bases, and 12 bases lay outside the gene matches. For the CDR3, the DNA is TGTGCCAGCAGCTTGGGACAGGGCCTCGAACGGCTGTACTTC. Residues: CASSLGQGLERLYF.

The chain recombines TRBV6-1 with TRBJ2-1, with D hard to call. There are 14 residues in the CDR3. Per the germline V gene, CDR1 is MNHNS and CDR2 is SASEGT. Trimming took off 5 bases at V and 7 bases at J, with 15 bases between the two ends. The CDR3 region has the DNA TGTGCCAGCAGTAGAGTCCTATCACGGAATGAGCAGTTCTTC. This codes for CASSRVLSRNEQFF.

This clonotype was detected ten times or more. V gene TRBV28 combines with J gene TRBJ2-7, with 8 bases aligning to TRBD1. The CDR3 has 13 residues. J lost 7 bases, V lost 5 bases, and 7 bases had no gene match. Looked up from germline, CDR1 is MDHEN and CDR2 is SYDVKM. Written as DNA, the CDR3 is TGTGCCAGCAGTCCGGACAGGGTGAATGAGCAGTACTTC. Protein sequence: CASSPDRVNEQYF.

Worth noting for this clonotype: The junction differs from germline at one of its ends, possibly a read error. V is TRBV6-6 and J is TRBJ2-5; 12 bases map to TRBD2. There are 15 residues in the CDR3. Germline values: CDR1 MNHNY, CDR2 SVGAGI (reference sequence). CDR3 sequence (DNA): TGTGCCAGCATCGCACTAGCGGGAGGTAGAGAGTCCCAGTACTTC. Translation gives CASIALAGGRESQYF.

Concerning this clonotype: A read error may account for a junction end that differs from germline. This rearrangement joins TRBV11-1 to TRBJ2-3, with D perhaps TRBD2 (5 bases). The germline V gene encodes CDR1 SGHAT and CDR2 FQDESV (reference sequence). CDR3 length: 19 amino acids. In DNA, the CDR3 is TGTGCCAGCAGCCCTGGGAGAAGCTCTGTTGGAGCCCGCACAGATAAGCAGTATTTT. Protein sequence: CASSPGRSSVGARTDKQYF.

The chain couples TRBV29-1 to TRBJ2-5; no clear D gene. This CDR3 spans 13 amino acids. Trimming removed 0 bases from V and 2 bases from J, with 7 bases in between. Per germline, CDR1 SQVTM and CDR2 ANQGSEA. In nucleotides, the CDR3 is TGCAGCGTTGAAGACCCCCGACAAGAGACCCAGTACTTC. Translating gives CSVEDPRQETQYF.

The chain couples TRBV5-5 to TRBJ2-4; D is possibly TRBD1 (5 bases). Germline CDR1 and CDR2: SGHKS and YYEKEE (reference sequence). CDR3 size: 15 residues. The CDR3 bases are TGTGCTAGCTCATCAAGGGGTTTAGCCAAAAACATTCAGTACTTC. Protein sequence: CASSSRGLAKNIQYF.

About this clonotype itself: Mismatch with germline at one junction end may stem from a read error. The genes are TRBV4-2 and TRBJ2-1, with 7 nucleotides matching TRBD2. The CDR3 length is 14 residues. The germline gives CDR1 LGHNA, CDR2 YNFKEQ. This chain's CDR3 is CASNKRGLYNEQFF. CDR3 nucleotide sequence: TGTGCCAGCAACAAGCGGGGACTGTACAATGAGCAGTTCTTT.

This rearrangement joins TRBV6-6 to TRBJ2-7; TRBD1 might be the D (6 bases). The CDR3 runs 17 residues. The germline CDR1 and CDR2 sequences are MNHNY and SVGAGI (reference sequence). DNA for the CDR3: TGTGTCATCAGTTCCTCGTCAAACCAGGGGCCTAGGGACGAGCAGTACTTC. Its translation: CVISSSSNQGPRDEQYF.

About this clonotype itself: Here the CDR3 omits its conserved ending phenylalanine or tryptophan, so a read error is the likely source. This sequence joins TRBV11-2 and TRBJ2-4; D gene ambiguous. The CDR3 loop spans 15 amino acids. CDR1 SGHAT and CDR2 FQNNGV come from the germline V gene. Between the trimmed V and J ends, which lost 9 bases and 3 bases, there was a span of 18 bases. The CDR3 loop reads CASTTSAVVKNIQYS. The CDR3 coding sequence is TGTGCCAGTACCACTTCGGCGGTAGTCAAAAACATTCAGTACTCC.